The source of this T cell receptor beta chain is a study of blood T cell repertoires in COVID-19. Overall study context: The United States, Italy and Spain provided the acute and convalescent COVID-19 samples.

This CDR3 spans 14 amino acids. Trimming cost V 0 bases and J 3 bases, with 9 bases left between them. From germline, CDR1 is KGHSH and CDR2 LQKENI. Per the study methods: Reference gene primer amplification yielded estimated nucleated cell counts. Profiling relied on immunoSEQ multiplex PCR, and the TCRdb table lists in-frame clones only, not all of them. V and J calls and clone size are those listed in that table; D and trimming were worked out from the DNA. The sample includes roughly 500,000 clones, more than 75% of them seen just once. Either two negative PCRs, clearance, or symptom resolution qualified Cohort 3 donors as recovered.

The chain uses TRBV18 and TRBJ2-7; no firm D call. This TCR was recovered from a woman in her forties who had recovered from COVID-19. The source material was PBMCs or T cells enriched from blood (not recorded which). In DNA form, the CDR3 reads TGTGCCAGCTCACCACCGGCAGGAAACTACGAGCAGTACTTC. This gives the protein CASSPPAGNYEQYF.